This T cell receptor beta chain derives from a study of shared clonotypes between healthy human individuals. Study conclusions and caveats: How much donors shared clonotypes was expected to be affected by sequencing depth.

About this clone: As yet, its antigen is unknown. An end of the junction differs from the germline gene, which may be a read error.

Sequencing was performed with immunoSEQ multiplex PCR; in TCRdb, only in-frame clones are kept and a portion is missing. In the table there are 2 million to 2.5 million clones, 95% of which are singletons. The CD4+ fraction was divided into a CD45RA+ naive subset and a CD45RA-negative memory subset. Germline assignment: CDR1 SGHAT and CDR2 FQNNGV. The CDR3 is 14 residues long. Sequencing was carried out using naive CD4+ T cells sorted from blood. Specified subset: CD45RA+ positively selected. This sequence originates from a man aged 18 to 29 in good health. The chain uses TRBV11-2 and TRBJ2-5; TRBD1 aligns across 8 bases. The CDR3 sequence is CAGSLYRGRETQYF. DNA for the CDR3: TGTGCCGGCAGCTTGTACAGGGGGAGGGAGACCCAGTACTTC.